The source of this T cell receptor beta chain is a study of cytomegalovirus exposure and HLA in healthy donors. The study, taken as a whole, reports: There were some V segments, including TRBV6-2 and TRBV6-3, excluded as indistinguishable. Most TCR sequences were uncommon, yet certain public TCRs appeared in many donors.

Remarks on this clone: What it recognizes is unknown.

The PCR was carried out with 60 Vbeta primers and 13 Jbeta primers. As originally analysed: There were about 80 million unique TCR beta chains by a later count, and 8.5 million to 14 million of them were shared. Assay: immunoSEQ multiplex PCR; the TCRdb copy retains only in-frame clones and omits some. Clone size and the V and J calls come from that table; the DNA yielded D and trimming. The sample shows about 170,000 clones, and around 0.79% sits with its ten largest clones. Every donor was a healthy person donating bone marrow. Germline V lookup: CDR1 SGHNT, CDR2 YYREEE (reference sequence). The V end lost 0 bases, the J end lost 0 bases, and 7 bases lay between the germline ends. The CDR3 totals 15 residues.

The receptor's source is a woman in her late teens or twenties in good health and CMV-seropositive. Sample: PBMCs. This chain connects TRBV5-4 to TRBJ2-4, with unresolved D. The CDR3 bases are TGTGCCAGCAGCTTGGAAGCGAAAGCCAAAAACATTCAGTACTTC. Amino acid sequence: CASSLEAKAKNIQYF.